This TCR beta chain originates from a study of CXCR3-negative and CXCR3-positive naive CD8 T cells. About the study: Collectively, the libraries yielded 140 million or so TRB reads in total, at about 1.5 +/- 0.3 million per library.

Study-wide points: The naive subsets expressed comparable surface CD5, and the authors inferred TCR strength from TRB CDR3 properties. Hydrophobicity was higher for TRB CDR3s found in CXCR3-positive naive cells than in CXCR3-negative naive cells.

The CDR3 runs to 12 residues. Per the germline V gene, CDR1 is SNHLY and CDR2 is FYNNEI. UMI-labeled 5' RACE yielded the TRB cDNA libraries. TCRdb reprocessed the 5' RACE reads and stores each CDR3 protein as one record, lacking DNA. The sample has some 150,000 distinct CDR3 sequences, and its top ten clones hold about 0.27%. As regards this clonotype: The antigen is undetermined.

This TCR was recovered from a human donor in good health. Some clones in this sample may be carry-over from other donors' samples. The chain recombines TRBV2 with TRBJ2-7. The sample taken for sequencing was naive CXCR3+ CD8+ T cells from blood. Subset defined: CD45RO-CCR7+CD27+CD95- naive CD8+ T cells expressing CXCR3 (TNR3+). The CDR3: CASSADSYEQYF.